The clone carrying this T cell receptor (beta chain) was seen a handful of times. What it binds is not known. The entry originates in a study of T-cell reconstitution after alpha-beta-depleted transplantation in children. The TCRbeta library incorporated unique molecular identifiers. TCRdb reprocessed the PCR reads via MiXCR and lists one record per CDR3 protein. The table shows tens of thousands of distinct CDR3 sequences, with about a sixth occurring only once. Study outcomes and limitations: Newly generated T cells supplied most T-cell counts and diversity one year post-transplant. As was reported, about two months after transplant, alpha-beta T cells came from several hundred expanded graft clones.

The sequence was collected from a male patient between 2 and 9 years old who had a stem cell transplant for acute lymphoblastic leukemia, so the T cells may come from the graft donor. Sequenced here: PBMCs, mostly from graft donor cells, sampled 360 days after TCRalphabeta/CD19-depleted stem cell transplant.

The CDR3 sequence: CASSVDRGYEQYF. CDR3 bases: TGTGCCAGCAGTGTCGACAGGGGGTACGAGCAGTACTTC. This chain joins TRBV12-3 or TRBV12-4 and TRBJ2-7, with TRBD1 matching over 9 bases. CDR3 length equals 13 residues. V lost 5 bases to trimming and J lost 4 bases; unmatched junction nucleotides: 3.